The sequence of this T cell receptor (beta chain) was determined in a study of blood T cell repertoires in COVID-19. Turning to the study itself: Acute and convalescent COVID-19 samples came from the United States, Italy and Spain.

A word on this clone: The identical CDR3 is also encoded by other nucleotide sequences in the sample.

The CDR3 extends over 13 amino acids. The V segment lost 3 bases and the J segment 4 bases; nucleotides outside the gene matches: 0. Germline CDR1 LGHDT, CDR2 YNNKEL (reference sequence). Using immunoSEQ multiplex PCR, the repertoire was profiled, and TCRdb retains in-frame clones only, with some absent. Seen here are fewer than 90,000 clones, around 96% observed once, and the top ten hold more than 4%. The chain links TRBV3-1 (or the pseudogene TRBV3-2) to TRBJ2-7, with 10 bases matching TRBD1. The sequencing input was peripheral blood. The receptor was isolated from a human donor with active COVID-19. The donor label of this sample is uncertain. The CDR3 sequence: CASSQGQGYEQYF. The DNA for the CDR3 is TGTGCCAGCAGCCAGGGACAGGGGTACGAGCAGTACTTC.